This T cell receptor (beta chain) was recovered during a study of technical replicates of blood from four donors. Generated by immunoSEQ multiplex PCR, the TCRdb table keeps only in-frame clones and is missing some. Among roughly 56,000 clones listed, over 90% were seen once. This TCR derives from a human donor in good health. Some clones in this sample may be carry-over from other donors' samples. The sequencing sample was made of PBMCs.

The CDR3 nucleotides read TGTGCCAGCAGCCCCCGGGGTGGCAACACAGATACGCAGTATTTT. Translation gives CASSPRGGNTDTQYF. The chain carries TRBV9 and TRBJ2-3; a possible D gene is TRBD2 (5 bases). Trimming removed 4 bases from V and 2 bases from J, with 14 bases in between. The germline CDR1 and CDR2 sequences are SGDLS and YYNGEE. This CDR3 contains 15 residues.